Presented here are 20 T cell receptor beta chains from one specimen sequenced in a study of response to subunit inactivated influenza vaccine. MiXCR was run by TCRdb on the RT-PCR reads, yielding one entry per CDR3 protein. The data hold a few hundred thousand distinct CDR3 sequences, with 9.5% to 15% observed a single time. The material sequenced was non-naive T cells sorted from PBMCs, taken around two weeks before vaccination. The source of these receptors is a man aged 45-60 years who received an inactivated influenza vaccine.

This clonotype was observed a few times. This chain uses TRBV10-3 with TRBJ1-4, with 9 bases fitting TRBD1. CDR1 ENHRY and CDR2 SYGVKD come from the germline V gene. The CDR3 extends over 13 amino acids. Trimming cost V 6 bases and J 7 bases; bases outside gene matches: 3. CDR3 residues: CAIRPGQGEKLFF. CDR3 coding DNA: TGTGCCATCAGACCGGGACAGGGTGAAAAACTGTTTTTT.

The chain recombines TRBV20-1 with TRBJ2-7, with 7 bases aligning to TRBD2. Trimming cost V 3 bases and J 0 bases; bases outside gene matches: 5. Germline values: CDR1 DFQATT, CDR2 SNEGSKA (reference sequence). The CDR3 runs 14 residues. The CDR3 coding sequence is TGCAGTGCTAGGGGCGGGAGTAGCTCCTACGAGCAGTACTTC. Translating gives CSARGGSSSYEQYF.

This clonotype came up a few times. The rearrangement joins TRBV11-1 to TRBJ2-7; no firm D call. The germline V gene encodes CDR1 SGHAT and CDR2 FQDESV (reference sequence). The length of the CDR3 is 15 residues. V was shortened by 1 base and J by 6 bases, with 16 bases between the two germline ends. In nucleotides, the CDR3 is TGTGCCAGCAGCTTAGTATACGGTTTTGGAAGCGAGCAGTACTTC. Protein sequence: CASSLVYGFGSEQYF.

The rearrangement links TRBV4-3 to TRBJ2-5, with 9 bases lining up with TRBD1. The CDR3 contains 15 residues. The V segment lost 0 bases and the J segment 5 bases; nucleotides outside the gene matches: 4. From germline, CDR1 is LGHNA and CDR2 YSLEER. The chain's CDR3 is CASSQEGQGTETQYF. The CDR3 DNA reads TGCGCCAGCAGCCAAGAGGGACAGGGAACGGAGACCCAGTACTTC.

This clonotype was seen ten or more times. This chain joins TRBV6-5 and TRBJ1-6; D unresolved. CDR1 is MNHEY, CDR2 SVGAGI, per germline. V shed 0 bases and J shed 7 bases, with 19 bases lying between them. This CDR3 contains 18 residues. CDR3 protein: CASSYSSRYYYSNSPLHF. DNA of the CDR3: TGTGCCAGCAGTTACTCCAGCCGCTATTATTACAGCAATTCACCCCTCCACTTT.

This clonotype has only a few counts. This chain joins TRBV6-1 and TRBJ1-5; 7 nucleotides agree with TRBD1. Germline V CDR1 and CDR2: MNHNS, SASEGT. The CDR3 is 14 amino acids. Trimming at V came to 6 bases and at J to 7 bases, leaving 9 bases not matched to a gene. CDR3 sequence reads: CASSADRAGQPQHF. The CDR3 DNA is TGTGCCAGCAGCGCCGACAGGGCGGGGCAGCCCCAGCATTTT.

The chain combines TRBV11-2 with TRBJ1-6; 9 bases line up with TRBD1. This CDR3 contains 19 residues. The germline V gene has CDR1 SGHAT and CDR2 FQNNGV. Trimming at V came to 3 bases and at J to 9 bases, leaving 18 bases not matched to a gene. The CDR3 loop is CASSFIIHPSAQGASPLHF. CDR3 DNA sequence: TGTGCCAGCAGCTTTATAATTCACCCCTCCGCACAGGGGGCTTCACCCCTCCACTTT. The whole variable domain, remainder taken from reference TRBV11-2 and TRBJ1-6, is EAGVAQSPRYKIIEKRQSVAFWCNPISGHATLYWYQQILGQGPKLLIQFQNNGVVDDSQLPKDRFSAERLKGVDSTLKIQPAKLEDSAVYLCASSFIIHPSAQGASPLHFGNGTRLTVT.

V and J are TRBV3-1 and TRBJ2-1; no firm D call. CDR1 is LGHDT and CDR2 is YNNKEL in the germline V gene (reference sequence). V lost 0 bases and J lost 5, with 14 bases in between. The CDR3 is made up of 16 amino acids. The DNA of the CDR3 is TGTGCCAGCAGCCAAGAACCGGCTAGAGTTGACAATGAGCAGTTCTTC. It yields the protein CASSQEPARVDNEQFF.

V gene TRBV5-1 combines with J gene TRBJ2-2; TRBD2 is a possible D gene (6 bases). V dropped 0 bases and J dropped 7 bases, with 13 bases sitting between them. This CDR3 spans 15 amino acids. Germline lookup yields CDR1 SGHRS and CDR2 YFSETQ. Here the CDR3 DNA reads TGCGCCAGCAGCTTGGTAGCTAGCGTGGGCGGGGAGCTGTTTTTT. Translated, it gives CASSLVASVGGELFF.

The CDR3 DNA reads as TGTGCCAGCAATTGGAACAGGAATAGCAATCAGCCCCAGCATTTT. This sequence encodes CASNWNRNSNQPQHF. V and J are TRBV6-2 or TRBV6-3 and TRBJ1-5; D possibly corresponds to TRBD1 (5 bases). This CDR3 is built from 15 residues. Trimming stripped 7 bases from V and 0 bases from J, with 13 bases between. Per the germline V gene, CDR1 is MNHEY and CDR2 is SVGEGT.

This sequence joins TRBV28 and TRBJ2-5; 7 bases line up with TRBD2. The germline CDR1 and CDR2 sequences are MDHEN and SYDVKM. The CDR3 totals 16 residues. Unmatched junction bases numbered 6, after V lost 1 base and J lost 1 base. The DNA for the CDR3 is TGTGCCAGCAGTTTATTCGAGCTAGCGGCCCAAGAGACCCAGTACTTC. Its translation is CASSLFELAAQETQYF.

This clonotype was seen at least ten times. V gene TRBV12-3 or TRBV12-4 combines with J gene TRBJ2-2; the D is unclear. V shed 3 bases and J shed 4 bases, with 12 bases lying between them. The CDR3 extends over 15 amino acids. CDR3 loop: CASSLVGFGTGELFF. CDR3 sequence (DNA): TGTGCCAGCAGTTTGGTCGGTTTTGGCACCGGGGAGCTGTTTTTT.

This clonotype has just a few counts. This chain connects TRBV10-3 to TRBJ2-3; TRBD2 matches 8 bases. The germline CDR1 and CDR2 sequences are ENHRY and SYGVKD. The CDR3 is 15 amino acids. Losses at the gene ends were 10 bases for V and 5 bases for J; bases not matched to a gene: 14. The CDR3 reads CASTPGGASGDTQYF. DNA of the CDR3: TGTGCCAGTACACCCGGGGGGGCCAGCGGAGATACGCAGTATTTT.

V and J are TRBV2 and TRBJ2-1, with D perhaps matching TRBD1 or TRBD2 (6 bases each). The CDR3 runs to 12 residues. Germline loops: CDR1 SNHLY, CDR2 FYNNEI. Trimming took off 8 bases at V and 9 bases at J, with 14 bases between the two ends. CDR3 in DNA: TGTGCCAGCCGCCTGGGGGGCGGTGAGCAGTTCTTC. Translating gives CASRLGGGEQFF.

The rearrangement joins TRBV11-2 to TRBJ2-7; possibly TRBD1 or TRBD2 for D (5 bases each). CDR1 and CDR2 (germline): SGHAT, FQNNGV. V was cut by 5 bases and J by 0 bases, with 17 bases left in between. CDR3 length: 16 amino acids. CDR3 sequence: CASSHRQLGGSYEQYF. Written as DNA, the CDR3 is TGTGCCAGCAGCCATCGACAGCTCGGAGGCTCCTACGAGCAGTACTTC.

This clonotype was detected a few times. The chain combines TRBV6-1 with TRBJ2-5; 7 bases fit TRBD2. J was trimmed by 4 bases and V by 6 bases; bases with no gene match: 11. The CDR3 sequence is 15 residues long. Germline-derived CDR1 and CDR2 are MNHNS and SASEGT. CDR3: CASRADGRALETQYF. The CDR3 DNA reads TGTGCCAGCAGGGCGGATGGGAGGGCCTTAGAGACCCAGTACTTC.

This clonotype showed up many times. The V gene is TRBV7-2, the J gene TRBJ1-1; D is ambiguous. Germline lookup yields CDR1 SGHTA and CDR2 FQGNSA. CDR3 length: 14 residues. The germline V and J ends were trimmed by 1 base and 0 bases, with 6 bases remaining between them. CDR3: CASSLGVLNTEAFF. The CDR3 DNA follows: TGTGCCAGCAGCTTAGGGGTGTTGAACACTGAAGCTTTCTTT.

This clonotype was picked up a small number of times. This chain uses TRBV5-6 with TRBJ1-6; D remains unclear. V was pared by 1 base and J by 7 bases, with 9 bases between. The CDR3 extends over 14 amino acids. Germline loops: CDR1 SGHDT, CDR2 YYEEEE. CDR3 bases: TGTGCCAGCAGCTTGCTGGGAAGGAATTCACCCCTCCACTTT. Translation: CASSLLGRNSPLHF.

This clonotype has only a few counts. This sequence joins TRBV5-1 and TRBJ1-1; 10 bases map to TRBD1. The V gene end was trimmed by 5 bases and the J gene end by 4 bases; junction bases not matched to a gene: 11. This CDR3 comprises 16 residues. Germline CDR1 and CDR2: SGHRS and YFSETQ. For the CDR3, the DNA is TGCGCCAGCAGTTGGGGACAGGGGCTCGGGGGCACTGAAGCTTTCTTT. This translates into CASSWGQGLGGTEAFF.

The chain recombines TRBV15 with TRBJ1-1, with no clear D. Trimming removed 5 bases at V and 3 bases at J, with 10 bases between. Germline CDR1 reads LNHNV; CDR2 reads YYDKDF (reference sequence). The CDR3 contains 13 residues. DNA for the CDR3: TGTGCCACCAGCTTCTCGGAGCACACTGAAGCTTTCTTT. It specifies CATSFSEHTEAFF.